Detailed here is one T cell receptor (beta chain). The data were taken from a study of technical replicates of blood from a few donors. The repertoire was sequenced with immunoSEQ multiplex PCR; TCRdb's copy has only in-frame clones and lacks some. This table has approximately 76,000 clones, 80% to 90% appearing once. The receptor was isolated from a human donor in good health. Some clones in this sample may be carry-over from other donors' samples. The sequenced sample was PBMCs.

The CDR3 sequence: CASSSGLGDYGYTF. For the CDR3, the DNA is TGTGCCAGCTCGTCAGGGTTAGGGGACTATGGCTACACCTTC. The chain recombines TRBV18 with TRBJ1-2, with a possible D match to TRBD1 (5 bases). Trimming shortened V by 6 bases and J by 3 bases, and 14 bases separated the two germline ends. This CDR3 has 14 residues. Germline-derived CDR1 and CDR2 are KGHSH and LQKENI.